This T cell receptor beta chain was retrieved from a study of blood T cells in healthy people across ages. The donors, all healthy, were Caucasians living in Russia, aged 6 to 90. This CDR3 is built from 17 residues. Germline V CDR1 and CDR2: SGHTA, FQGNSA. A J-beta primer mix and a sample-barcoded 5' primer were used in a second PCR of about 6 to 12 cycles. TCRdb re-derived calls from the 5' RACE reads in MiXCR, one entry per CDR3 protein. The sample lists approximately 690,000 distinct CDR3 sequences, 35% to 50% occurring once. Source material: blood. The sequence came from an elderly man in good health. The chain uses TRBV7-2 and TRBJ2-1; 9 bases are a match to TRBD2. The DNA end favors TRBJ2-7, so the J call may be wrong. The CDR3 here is CASSLVPSGTSYNEQYF. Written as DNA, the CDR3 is TGTGCCAGCAGCTTAGTCCCTAGCGGGACCTCCTACAATGAGCAGTACTTC.